This T cell receptor beta chain was observed in a study of blood T cells in healthy people across ages. This clonotype was counted between two and nine times. Its specificity is not known. Germline CDR1 reads SEHNR; CDR2 reads FQNEAQ (reference sequence). The CDR3 loop spans 15 amino acids. V lost 1 base and J 11 bases, leaving 20 bases between the germline ends. A second PCR, run for roughly 7 to 11 cycles, used a sample-barcoded 5' primer plus a J-beta primer mix. Each TCR beta cDNA got a 12-nucleotide random molecular identifier. TCRdb re-derived calls from the 5' RACE reads in MiXCR, one entry per CDR3 protein. Among approximately 1.5 million distinct CDR3 sequences, 40% to 45% were seen once, and the ten largest hold 4%. Peripheral blood was drawn, around 9.5 milliliters per donor. Points from the study as a whole: Estimates of diversity drawn from one million T cells were considered underestimates. Age brought a roughly linear fall in TCR beta diversity measured per million T cells.

The sequence came from a woman aged 18-35 years in good health. This rearrangement joins TRBV7-9 to TRBJ2-5, with D perhaps TRBD1 or TRBD2 (6 bases each). The specimen was blood. The CDR3 nucleotides are TGTGCCAGCAGCTTAGGTGGGGGCCGGGGGAATGAGCAGTACTTC. Encoded protein: CASSLGGGRGNEQYF.